The 22 T cell receptor beta chains below come from one sample, sequenced in a study of read filtering for tumor transcriptome and immune sequencing. The library was built from 400 ng RNA with molecular barcoded adaptors for alpha/delta and beta/gamma chains. MiXCR, applied by TCRdb to the reads, yields one record per CDR3 protein. The sample consists of about 90,000 distinct CDR3 sequences, approximately 13% of them appearing once. The sample consisted of a population of CD138-negative cells sorted from bone marrow. These receptors all come from a donor at least 40 years old with multiple myeloma.

The sample holds many counts of this clonotype. The chain is built from TRBV11-2 and TRBJ2-5, with a tentative D call TRBD2 (5 bases). In germline, CDR1 is SGHAT, CDR2 FQNNGV. Deletions cut 4 bases from V and 4 bases from J, with 10 bases between. The CDR3 totals 13 residues. This CDR3 reads CASSWGAGETQYF. Written as DNA, the CDR3 is TGTGCCAGCAGCTGGGGTGCGGGAGAGACCCAGTACTTC.

Ten or more counts support this clonotype. This chain uses TRBV11-2 with TRBJ2-5, with TRBD2 as a possible D gene (6 bases). This CDR3 contains 13 residues. The germline CDR1 and CDR2 sequences are SGHAT and FQNNGV. Trimming left V 5 bases short and J 5 bases short, with 12 bases between. The CDR3 reads CASSMGREETQYF. The DNA of the CDR3 is TGTGCCAGCAGCATGGGTCGGGAGGAGACCCAGTACTTC.

Notes on this clonotype: A much larger clone lies a single base off, so this may be a read error. The V call is TRBV5-1, the J call TRBJ1-3; D is perhaps TRBD1 (5 bases). Germline CDR1 reads SGHRS; CDR2 reads YFSETQ. This CDR3 spans 14 amino acids. The V end was cut by 3 bases, the J end by 5 bases, with 12 bases between. In DNA form, the CDR3 reads TGCGCCAGCAGCTCCTCGACAGCTAGAAACACCATATATTTT. Translation gives CASSSSTARNTIYF.

This clonotype showed up many times. The chain is built from TRBV12-3 or TRBV12-4 and TRBJ2-2, with 8 bases lining up with TRBD2. This CDR3 region has 16 residues. V gave up 3 bases and J gave up 0 bases; unmatched junction bases: 3. This CDR3 is CASSFGSGANTGELFF. As DNA, the CDR3 is TGTGCCAGCAGTTTTGGTAGCGGGGCGAACACCGGGGAGCTGTTTTTT.

The sample holds many counts of this clonotype. V is TRBV6-1 and J is TRBJ1-4; TRBD1 is a possible D gene (5 bases). Deletions cut 11 bases from V and 0 bases from J, with 13 bases between. The CDR3 loop spans 14 amino acids. The V gene's germline CDR1 is MNHNS and CDR2 SASEGT. The CDR3, as DNA: TGTGCCGGAGGGGCCGCCGCAACTAATGAAAAACTGTTTTTT. It encodes CAGGAAATNEKLFF.

This clonotype has just a few counts. J is TRBJ1-6 and V is TRBV6-6; D uncertain. Deletions cut 1 base from V and 8 bases from J, with 12 bases between. Per the germline V gene, CDR1 is MNHNY and CDR2 is SVGAGI (reference sequence). The CDR3 contains 15 residues. Here the CDR3 DNA reads TGTGCCAGCAGTTACTTGAAGCCTGCTGATTCACCCCTCCACTTT. Encoded protein: CASSYLKPADSPLHF.

This clonotype has a handful of counts. The junction departs from germline at one end; a sequencing error may be responsible. The chain employs TRBV20-1 and TRBJ1-4, with D uncertain. The germline V gene has CDR1 DFQATT and CDR2 SNEGSKA (reference sequence). The CDR3 sequence is 14 residues long. As DNA, the CDR3 is TGCTGTGGTACGGTGGGAACAACTAATGAAAAACGGTTTTTT. It encodes CCGTVGTTNEKRFF.

The sample holds many counts of this clonotype. This chain links TRBV20-1 with TRBJ1-2; no clear D gene. There are 15 residues in the CDR3. The germline V and J ends were trimmed by 5 bases and 0 bases, with 16 bases remaining between them. Germline loops: CDR1 DFQATT, CDR2 SNEGSKA (reference sequence). The chain's CDR3 is CSARRSGHSNYGYTF. In nucleotides, the CDR3 is TGCAGTGCTCGACGATCCGGGCACTCTAACTATGGCTACACCTTC.

This clonotype was seen repeatedly, ten times or more. The J gene is TRBJ2-2, the V gene TRBV2; D not resolved. The germline V gene has CDR1 SNHLY and CDR2 FYNNEI. V was shortened by 11 bases and J by 6 bases, with 16 bases between the two germline ends. The CDR3 length is 13 residues. The CDR3 is CASLGVGPGELFF. CDR3 nucleotides: TGTGCCTCCTTGGGTGTAGGGCCCGGGGAGCTGTTTTTT.

Many counts were recorded for this clonotype. V is TRBV11-2 and J is TRBJ1-1; unclear D gene. From germline, CDR1 is SGHAT and CDR2 FQNNGV. Between the trimmed V and J ends, which lost 0 bases and 11 bases, there was a span of 7 bases. The CDR3 has 11 amino acids. CDR3 region: CASSLEGKAFF. CDR3 sequence (DNA): TGTGCCAGCAGCTTAGAAGGCAAGGCTTTCTTT.

This clonotype showed up many times. CDR3: CSARGREQGEQFF. The CDR3 DNA reads TGCAGTGCCAGGGGCAGGGAACAGGGTGAGCAGTTCTTC. The gene calls are TRBV20-1 and TRBJ2-1, with TRBD1 as a possible D gene (6 bases). Trimming left V 6 bases short and J 9 bases short, with 18 bases between. Per germline, CDR1 DFQATT and CDR2 SNEGSKA (reference sequence). The CDR3 extends over 13 amino acids.

This clonotype occurred many times. One end of the junction is discordant with germline, which a read error may explain. The chain combines TRBV15 with TRBJ2-1; a possible D gene is TRBD2 (5 bases). This CDR3 spans 13 amino acids. Germline lookup yields CDR1 LNHNV and CDR2 YYDKDF (reference sequence). Written as DNA, the CDR3 is TGTGCCACCAGCAGAGAGAGGGCCGGCCCCTGGGTCTTC. It yields the protein CATSRERAGPWVF.

The table lists this clonotype with many counts. The rearrangement uses TRBV6-5 and TRBJ2-7, with D hard to call. Germline lookup yields CDR1 MNHEY and CDR2 SVGAGI. This CDR3 comprises 16 residues. Between the trimmed V and J ends, which lost 0 bases and 2 bases, there was a span of 14 bases. As DNA, the CDR3 is TGTGCCAGCAGTTACTCGACCGTGACACCAACCTACGAGCAGTACTTC. Translation gives CASSYSTVTPTYEQYF.

This clonotype appeared many times. The chain carries TRBV9 and TRBJ2-1; D possibly corresponds to TRBD2 (6 bases). V shed 0 bases and J shed 4 bases, with 14 bases lying between them. There are 16 residues in the CDR3. Germline V gene sequence: CDR1 SGDLS, CDR2 YYNGEE. The CDR3 DNA reads TGTGCCAGCAGCGTAGTTGTAGGCGGAGGGTACAATGAGCAGTTCTTC. Translation gives CASSVVVGGGYNEQFF.

This clonotype was recorded at least ten times. The CDR3 does not end in the conserved phenylalanine or tryptophan, so this is likely a read error. No DNA is shown, since the ends of the CDR3 on it are uncertain; the CDR3 is the one TCRdb lists. The chain employs TRBV4-1 and TRBJ2-7; TRBD2 was called by the table and not checked on the DNA. The germline V gene has CDR1 MGHRA and CDR2 YSYEKL. Ends included, the CDR3 has 8 residues. The CDR3 here is CASSTRTN.

This clonotype was seen repeatedly, ten times or more. CDR3 sequence (DNA): TGTGCCAGCAGCTTAGTCTCCCTAGACACTGAAGCTTTCTTT. Translation: CASSLVSLDTEAFF. The rearrangement uses TRBV7-9 and TRBJ1-1; D uncertain. The germline V and J ends were trimmed by 1 base and 3 bases, with 9 bases remaining between them. Germline CDR1 SEHNR, CDR2 FQNEAQ (reference sequence). The CDR3 contains 14 residues.

In this sample, this clonotype turned up many times. Its ends do not fully match the called genes, so a read error is possible. CDR3 DNA sequence: TGTGCTAGCAGTCCTGGACTATTCAATGAGCAGTTCTTC. Translating gives CASSPGLFNEQFF. The chain combines TRBV7-7 with TRBJ2-1; possibly TRBD2 for D (6 bases). Per the germline V gene, CDR1 is SSHAT and CDR2 is FNYEAQ (reference sequence). The CDR3 is 13 residues long.

In its sample, this clonotype was seen many times. The chain recombines TRBV7-8 with TRBJ2-1, with 14 positions matching TRBD2. The V and J ends lost 1 base and 2 bases, in that order; junction bases with no gene match: 7. CDR3 length: 19 residues. The germline V gene encodes CDR1 SGHVS and CDR2 FQNEAQ. The CDR3, as DNA: TGTGCCAGCAGCTTAGACAAGACTAGCGGGAGGGGGACCTACAATGAGCAGTTCTTC. This translates into CASSLDKTSGRGTYNEQFF.

This clonotype was seen once. One end of the junction varies from germline; a read error may be responsible. V is TRBV28 and J is TRBJ2-2; D is possibly TRBD1 or TRBD2 (5 bases each). There are 14 residues in the CDR3. Per germline, CDR1 MDHEN and CDR2 SYDVKM. The CDR3 protein is CASHSRAGTGELFF. The CDR3 region has the DNA TGTGCCAGCCACTCAAGAGCAGGGACCGGGGAGCTGTTCTTT.

This clonotype occurred many times. The chain is built from TRBV11-3 and TRBJ2-1, with a possible D match to TRBD1 (6 bases). V lost 5 bases and J 5 bases, leaving 16 bases between the germline ends. The CDR3 spans 15 residues. The V gene's germline CDR1 is SGHNT and CDR2 YENEEA. CDR3 amino acids: CASSLTGTSDNEQFF. In nucleotides, the CDR3 is TGTGCCAGCAGCCTAACCGGGACATCTGACAATGAGCAGTTCTTC.

This clonotype was seen at least ten times. This chain joins TRBV7-2 and TRBJ2-3; D gene uncertain. CDR3 length: 11 amino acids. Trimming took off 8 bases at V and 7 bases at J, with 10 bases between the two ends. Per germline, CDR1 SGHTA and CDR2 FQGNSA. The CDR3 DNA is TGTGCCAGCGCCAACTACTATACGCAGTATTTT. Protein: CASANYYTQYF.

This clonotype was recorded at least ten times. The chain links TRBV20-1 to TRBJ1-2; the D gene is possibly TRBD1 (6 bases). CDR1 and CDR2 from the germline V gene are DFQATT and SNEGSKA (reference sequence). V lost 6 bases and J lost 4, with 21 bases in between. The CDR3 extends over 15 amino acids. The CDR3 DNA reads as TGCAGTGCCGTCCCAATGAGGGGGGTGAGCTATGGCTACACCTTC. It codes for CSAVPMRGVSYGYTF.